This entry is about one T cell receptor (beta chain). Ten or more counts support this clonotype. Its cognate antigen has yet to be identified. There are no base qualities to consult, and no much larger clone falls within one base. This specimen's treatment or condition label, interpreted: in vitro stimulation with specific CMV peptide epitopes to enrich CMV-specific T cells. This sample is drawn from a study of T cell repertoires in cytomegalovirus infection (dated by TCRdb to about 2019). In the study overall: The peptide stimulations were aimed at well-studied HLA-B-restricted epitopes as well as recently identified HLA-C-restricted CMV epitopes, whose presentation resists viral immunomodulation. Because public TCR beta signatures pointed to carriage of CMV infection together with the matching HLA type, the HLA type of each donor mattered for the analysis. The study at large found these results: The ex vivo response was dominated by HLA-C-restricted CMV-specific TCR beta clonotypes, and the single most frequent clonotype in two of eight donors was supplied by these HLA-C-restricted clonotypes. In both this cohort and an independent roughly 400-donor cohort, the cumulative frequency of public TCR beta family members distinguished carriers of CMV infection plus the relevant HLA type.

The reads were generated on an Illumina HiSeq 1500. In TCRdb, the public reads were trimmed at Q25 with fastp and aligned with MiXCR, with productive beta chains retained. Identical CDR3 protein sequences are pooled into one entry, listed with their most common genes and DNA. The table for this sample lists 250,000 to 300,000 distinct CDR3 sequences; 20% to 25% of them were counted only once. The ten top clones hold roughly 19% of the sample. Sequences SGHTA (CDR1) and FQGNSA (CDR2) are obtained from the germline V gene. The CDR3 contains 14 residues, cysteine and phenylalanine counted. Here the CDR3 DNA is all that survives: 42 bases in frame from base 1. The V and J ends are trimmed by 1 base and 6 bases, leaving 12 bases between them.

Sequenced material: cultured PBMCs, taken from culture after CMV antigen stimulation. The chain was built from TRBV7-2 and TRBJ2-5, with no confidently assigned D gene. The source is a human donor in good health (CMV status not recorded). Some clones in this sample may be carry-over from other donors' samples. Here the CDR3 is given as CASSLDNIGKTQYF. The sequenced DNA: TGTGCCAGCAGCTTAGACAACATTGGGAAGACCCAGTACTTC.